Below are 30 T cell receptor beta chains sequenced from a single sample in a study of identical twins' blood T cells. TCRdb called the 5' RACE reads again in MiXCR, with one record for every CDR3 protein. The sample contains 300,000 to 450,000 distinct CDR3 sequences, about 28% of which appear only once. The sequencing input was PBMCs. Receptors were obtained from a woman between 18 and 49 years old in good health.

The rearrangement joins TRBV19 to TRBJ1-1, with D possibly being TRBD1 (5 bases). The germline V gene has CDR1 LNHDA and CDR2 SQIVND (reference sequence). Trimming shortened V by 6 bases and J by 8 bases, and 13 bases separated the two germline ends. The CDR3 sequence is 12 residues long. The CDR3 DNA follows: TGTGCCAGTAGACCTCTTGGGGCGGAAGCTTTCTTT. Amino acid sequence: CASRPLGAEAFF.

Only a few counts were recorded for this clonotype. The chain recombines TRBV25-1 with TRBJ2-7; D unresolved. V was shortened by 4 bases and J by 3 bases, with 4 bases between the two germline ends. There are 11 residues in the CDR3. Germline CDR1 is MGHDK and CDR2 is SYGVNS. CDR3 region: CASSAVYEQYF. The DNA for the CDR3 is TGTGCCAGCAGTGCCGTCTACGAGCAGTACTTC.

This clonotype was counted ten times or more. The chain employs TRBV20-1 and TRBJ1-1; 10 bases agree with TRBD1. J lost 7 bases, V lost 2 bases, and 4 bases had no gene match. Germline V gene sequence: CDR1 DFQATT, CDR2 SNEGSKA (reference sequence). This CDR3 is 13 amino acids long. The CDR3 region has the DNA TGCAGTGCTAGACGGGACAGGGGTAATGAAGCTTTCTTT. Its protein is CSARRDRGNEAFF.

The chain links TRBV27 to TRBJ1-1; D remains unclear. The CDR3 spans 14 residues. Germline assignment: CDR1 MNHEY and CDR2 SMNVEV (reference sequence). Trimming removed 5 bases from V and 5 bases from J, with 15 bases in between. This chain's CDR3 is CASSPSKGGTEAFF. The CDR3 coding sequence is TGTGCCAGCAGTCCGTCAAAGGGTGGGACTGAAGCTTTCTTT.

Points on this clonotype: A read error is possible here, since a much larger clone lies one base away. The chain employs TRBV29-1 and TRBJ2-3; 7 bases map to TRBD2. The ends lost 1 base at V and 4 bases at J; junction bases unmatched: 5. Per the germline V gene, CDR1 is SQVTM and CDR2 is ANQGSEA. The CDR3 runs to 14 residues. CDR3 sequence reads: CSVEVGGRSDTQYF. In DNA form, the CDR3 reads TGCAGCGTTGAAGTGGGAGGGCGGTCAGATACGCAGTATTTT.

The chain joins TRBV7-8 to TRBJ2-1; 8 bases fit TRBD1. From germline, CDR1 is SGHVS and CDR2 FQNEAQ. The CDR3 is made up of 15 amino acids. Germline trimming cut 2 bases from V and 4 bases from J; bases unmatched to any gene: 4. For the CDR3, the DNA is TGTGCCAGCAGCTTACAGGGGGCCCTTTACAATGAGCAGTTCTTC. This translates into CASSLQGALYNEQFF. The full variable domain, completed using reference TRBV7-8 and TRBJ2-1, is GAGVSQSPRYKVAKRGQDVALRCDPISGHVSLFWYQQALGQGPEFLTYFQNEAQLDKSGLPSDRFFAERPEGSVSTLKIQRTQQEDSAVYLCASSLQGALYNEQFFGPGTRLTVL.

The genes are TRBV13 and TRBJ2-1; D remains ambiguous. Germline values: CDR1 PRHDT, CDR2 FYEKMQ (reference sequence). V lost 2 bases, J lost 0 bases, and 8 bases lay in between. The CDR3 has 15 amino acids. Here the CDR3 reads CASSLSRDSYNEQFF. The CDR3 coding sequence is TGTGCCAGCAGCTTATCCCGCGACTCCTACAATGAGCAGTTCTTC.

This clonotype was counted between two and nine times. The chain joins TRBV20-1 to TRBJ1-2; 7 bases align to TRBD1. Germline V gene data show CDR1 as DFQATT and CDR2 as SNEGSKA (reference sequence). The CDR3 consists of 13 residues. J was trimmed by 4 bases and V by 5 bases; bases with no gene match: 7. The CDR3 nucleotides read TGCAGTGCTCGGGACAGACTCATCTATGGCTACACCTTC. Protein: CSARDRLIYGYTF.

The J gene is TRBJ1-6, the V gene TRBV9; D gene uncertain. The CDR3 runs 12 residues. V shed 3 bases and J shed 7 bases, with 5 bases lying between them. Germline V CDR1 and CDR2: SGDLS, YYNGEE. The CDR3 nucleotides are TGTGCCAGCAGCGAGATAAATTCACCCCTCCACTTT. Its translation is CASSEINSPLHF.

There are a few counts of this clonotype. This sequence joins TRBV7-2 and TRBJ1-2; D not certain. This CDR3 has 12 residues. Germline loops: CDR1 SGHTA, CDR2 FQGNSA. V lost 1 base, J lost 7 bases, and 7 bases lay in between. The CDR3 nucleotides read TGTGCCAGCAGCTTAGAAGTGGGTGGCTACACCTTC. This encodes CASSLEVGGYTF. The full variable domain, with the rest looked up from reference TRBV7-2 and TRBJ1-2, is GAGVSQSPSNKVTEKGKDVELRCDPISGHTALYWYRQSLGQGLEFLIYFQGNSAPDKSGLPSDRFSAERTGGSVSTLTIQRTQQEDSAVYLCASSLEVGGYTFGSGTRLTVV.

This clonotype has more than one count but fewer than ten. This chain connects TRBV7-9 to TRBJ2-1; TRBD2 aligns across 10 bases. Trimming cost V 2 bases and J 8 bases; bases outside gene matches: 9. Per the germline V gene, CDR1 is SEHNR and CDR2 is FQNEAQ (reference sequence). The CDR3 loop spans 16 amino acids. In DNA, the CDR3 is TGTGCCAGCAGCTTATTACGTAGCGGGAGGATCGATGAGCAGTTCTTC. Protein product: CASSLLRSGRIDEQFF. The whole variable domain, remainder taken from reference TRBV7-9 and TRBJ2-1, is DTGVSQNPRHKITKRGQNVTFRCDPISEHNRLYWYRQTLGQGPEFLTYFQNEAQLEKSRLLSDRFSAERPKGSFSTLEIQRTEQGDSAMYLCASSLLRSGRIDEQFFGPGTRLTVL.

This clonotype was seen ten or more times. The rearrangement uses TRBV29-1 and TRBJ1-3; 7 bases agree with TRBD1. The V gene's germline CDR1 is SQVTM and CDR2 ANQGSEA. V was clipped by 6 bases and J by 2 bases; unmatched bases: 7. This CDR3 region has 14 residues. As DNA, the CDR3 is TGCAGCGTCGCGACAGGGTCTGCTGGAAACACCATATATTTT. Residues: CSVATGSAGNTIYF.

This clonotype was counted at least ten times. This chain connects TRBV20-1 to TRBJ1-5; no clear D. From germline, CDR1 is DFQATT and CDR2 SNEGSKA (reference sequence). Trimming removed 3 bases from V and 10 bases from J, with 16 bases in between. This CDR3 has 13 residues. CDR3 in amino acids: CSASVLLDGPQHF. The CDR3 nucleotides read TGCAGTGCTAGCGTCCTACTAGACGGTCCCCAGCATTTT.

This sequence joins TRBV6-1 and TRBJ2-1; a weak D match, TRBD2 (5 bases). Germline lookup yields CDR1 MNHNS and CDR2 SASEGT. CDR3 length: 13 amino acids. The germline V and J ends were trimmed by 6 bases and 3 bases, with 9 bases remaining between them. CDR3 nucleotides: TGTGCCAGCAGGGAGGACGGCTACAATGAGCAGTTCTTC. Protein product: CASREDGYNEQFF.

V usage is TRBV13 and J usage is TRBJ1-2; 8 bases are shared with TRBD1. The ends lost 5 bases at V and 8 bases at J; junction bases unmatched: 10. The CDR3 loop spans 14 amino acids. CDR1 is PRHDT and CDR2 is FYEKMQ in the germline V gene (reference sequence). The CDR3 coding sequence is TGTGCCAGCAGCCCGGGGACAGGCCGAGTGGGCTACACCTTC. This gives the protein CASSPGTGRVGYTF.

This clonotype turned up a few times. The chain has TRBV20-1 and TRBJ2-7, with D hard to call. CDR1 is DFQATT, CDR2 SNEGSKA, per germline (reference sequence). The V end was cut by 3 bases, the J end by 2 bases, with 14 bases between. CDR3 size: 14 residues. The CDR3 spells CSASGLQATYEQYF. CDR3 bases: TGCAGTGCTAGCGGGCTCCAGGCCACCTACGAGCAGTACTTC.

This clonotype has just a few counts. The rearrangement uses TRBV7-9 and TRBJ1-3; 9 nucleotides match TRBD1. V shed 5 bases and J 7 bases; nucleotides not matched to a gene: 9. Germline CDR1 is SEHNR and CDR2 is FQNEAQ (reference sequence). This CDR3 is built from 15 residues. The CDR3 reads CASSLGQGIWNTIYF. Written as DNA, the CDR3 is TGTGCCAGCAGCCTGGGACAGGGAATTTGGAACACCATATATTTT.

This sequence joins TRBV20-1 and TRBJ1-4; D might be TRBD1 (6 bases). Germline lookup yields CDR1 DFQATT and CDR2 SNEGSKA (reference sequence). V lost 5 bases and J lost 8, with 15 bases in between. The CDR3 loop spans 13 amino acids. Here the CDR3 DNA reads TGCAGTGCTTCTGGGGGGCTCGGCGAAAAACTGTTTTTT. It specifies CSASGGLGEKLFF.

The chain recombines TRBV6-2 or TRBV6-3 with TRBJ2-2, with D possibly TRBD1 on 5 matching bases. CDR1 and CDR2 (germline): MNHEY, SVGEGT. There are 14 residues in the CDR3. Trimming took 6 bases from V and 1 from J, leaving 9 bases between them. CDR3 residues: CASRPDRNTGELFF. CDR3 DNA: TGTGCCAGCAGACCCGACAGGAACACCGGGGAGCTGTTTTTT.

The rearrangement uses TRBV11-2 and TRBJ2-2; TRBD2 aligns across 9 bases. Trimming removed 5 bases from V and 2 bases from J; junction bases left unmatched: 6. From germline, CDR1 is SGHAT and CDR2 FQNNGV. The CDR3 spans 16 residues. DNA of the CDR3: TGTGCCAGCAGCCCCCTAGCGGGACGAAACACCGGGGAGCTGTTTTTT. Its translation is CASSPLAGRNTGELFF.

The V and J genes are TRBV10-3 and TRBJ2-5; 7 nucleotides line up with TRBD2. CDR1 is ENHRY, CDR2 SYGVKD, per germline. The J segment lost 5 bases and the V segment lost 0 bases, leaving 0 bases of the junction unmatched. This CDR3 has 13 residues. The CDR3 spells CAISESGGETQYF. The CDR3 region has the DNA TGTGCCATCAGTGAGTCGGGAGGGGAGACCCAGTACTTC.

In this sample, this clonotype turned up many times. The chain combines TRBV7-8 with TRBJ2-2, with 7 bases matching TRBD2. V gave up 1 base and J gave up 2 bases; unmatched junction bases: 7. Germline V CDR1 and CDR2: SGHVS, FQNEAQ. This CDR3 has 17 amino acids. CDR3 region: CASSLDGGAGNTGELFF. CDR3 DNA sequence: TGTGCCAGCAGCTTAGACGGCGGAGCGGGAAACACCGGGGAGCTGTTTTTT.

The rearrangement links TRBV12-3 or TRBV12-4 to TRBJ1-2, with 7 nucleotides matching TRBD1. There are 16 residues in the CDR3. Trimming removed 5 bases from V and 1 base from J; junction bases left unmatched: 10. The CDR3 sequence: CASSARDRRSNYGYTF. DNA for the CDR3: TGTGCCAGCAGTGCACGGGACAGAAGAAGTAACTATGGCTACACCTTC.

CDR3 amino acids: CSAEEGGAQHEQYF. DNA for the CDR3: TGCAGTGCTGAAGAGGGGGGTGCTCAGCACGAGCAGTACTTC. The rearrangement links TRBV20-1 to TRBJ2-7; tentatively, D is TRBD1 or TRBD2 (6 bases each). Germline V gene lookup returns CDR1 DFQATT and CDR2 SNEGSKA (reference sequence). This CDR3 contains 14 residues. V lost 5 bases and J 5 bases, leaving 19 bases between the germline ends.

The chain recombines TRBV6-4 with TRBJ1-2; D call uncertain. Germline V CDR1 and CDR2: MRHNA, SNTAGT. The CDR3 sequence is 12 residues long. V lost 4 bases and J 7 bases, leaving 10 bases between the germline ends. The CDR3 nucleotides are TGTGCCAGCAGTGGTTCGGGAGGTGGCTACACCTTC. Its translation: CASSGSGGGYTF.

Ten or more counts support this clonotype. The rearrangement joins TRBV27 to TRBJ1-5; D may be TRBD1 (5 bases). Germline CDR1 and CDR2: MNHEY and SMNVEV (reference sequence). The CDR3 consists of 16 residues. V was pared by 1 base and J by 0 bases, with 10 bases between. CDR3 loop: CASSLWGRYSNQPQHF. The CDR3 DNA reads TGTGCCAGCAGTTTATGGGGACGGTATAGCAATCAGCCCCAGCATTTT.

The chain employs TRBV4-3 and TRBJ2-7; 7 bases agree with TRBD1. This CDR3 has 14 amino acids. Trimming removed 0 bases from V and 3 bases from J; junction bases left unmatched: 2. CDR1 is LGHNA, CDR2 YSLEER, per germline. CDR3 sequence (DNA): TGCGCCAGCAGCCAAGATAGACAGGGCTACGAGCAGTACTTC. It codes for CASSQDRQGYEQYF.

This chain joins TRBV5-6 and TRBJ2-1, with no clear D. The germline gives CDR1 SGHDT, CDR2 YYEEEE. CDR3 length: 16 amino acids. V dropped 2 bases and J dropped 0 bases, with 12 bases sitting between them. The CDR3 nucleotides read TGTGCCAGCAGCTTCAAGACTGGAAGCTCCTACAATGAGCAGTTCTTC. Translating gives CASSFKTGSSYNEQFF.

The genes are TRBV6-5 and TRBJ2-3, with 12 bases identical to TRBD2. The V gene's germline CDR1 is MNHEY and CDR2 SVGAGI. The V gene end was trimmed by 10 bases and the J gene end by 4 bases; junction bases not matched to a gene: 3. The CDR3 is made up of 13 amino acids. In nucleotides, the CDR3 is TGTGCCACTCGACTAGCGGGAGCAGATACGCAGTATTTT. The encoded protein is CATRLAGADTQYF.

This clonotype was found many times. V is TRBV2 and J is TRBJ2-3, with D unclear. Germline V gene lookup returns CDR1 SNHLY and CDR2 FYNNEI. The CDR3 has 13 amino acids. Trimming stripped 2 bases from V and 1 base from J, with 4 bases between. The CDR3 DNA reads as TGTGCCAGCAGTGAACCAGGCACAGATACGCAGTATTTT. Its protein is CASSEPGTDTQYF. The variable domain in full, completed from reference TRBV2 and TRBJ2-3, reads EPEVTQTPSHQVTQMGQEVILRCVPISNHLYFYWYRQILGQKVEFLVSFYNNEISEKSEIFDDQFSVERPDGSNFTLKIRSTKLEDSAMYFCASSEPGTDTQYFGPGTRLTVL.